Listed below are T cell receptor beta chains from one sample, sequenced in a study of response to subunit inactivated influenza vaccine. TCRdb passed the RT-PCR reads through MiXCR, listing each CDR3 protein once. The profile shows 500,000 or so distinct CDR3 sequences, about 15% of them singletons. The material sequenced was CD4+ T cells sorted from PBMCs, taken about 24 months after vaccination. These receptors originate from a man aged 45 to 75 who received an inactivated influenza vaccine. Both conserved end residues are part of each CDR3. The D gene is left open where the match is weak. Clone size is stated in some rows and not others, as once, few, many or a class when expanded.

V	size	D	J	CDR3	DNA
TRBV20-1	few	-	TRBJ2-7	CSAKPGTLTYEQYF	TGCAGTGCCAAACCAGGGACTCTCACGTACGAGCAGTACTTC
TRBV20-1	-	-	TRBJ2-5	CSAPSEQQETQYF	TGCAGTGCTCCGTCGGAGCAACAAGAGACCCAGTACTTC
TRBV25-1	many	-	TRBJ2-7	CASSELALTEQYF	TGTGCCAGCAGTGAATTAGCCCTCACCGAGCAGTACTTC
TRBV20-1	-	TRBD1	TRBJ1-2	CSASGDRVRWSYGYTF	TGCAGTGCTAGCGGGGACAGGGTACGGTGGAGCTATGGCTACACCTTC
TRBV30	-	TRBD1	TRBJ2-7	CAWSEGQPYEQYF	TGTGCCTGGAGCGAGGGACAGCCCTACGAGCAGTACTTC
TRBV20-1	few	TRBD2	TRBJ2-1	CSAIVANRLAYNEQFF	TGCAGTGCTATTGTAGCGAACCGACTAGCTTACAATGAGCAGTTCTTC
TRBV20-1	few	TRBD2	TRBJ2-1	CSARDHTSGGGVGQFF	TGCAGTGCTAGAGATCACACTAGCGGGGGAGGGGTTGGTCAGTTCTTC
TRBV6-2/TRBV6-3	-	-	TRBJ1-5	CASSYSGGNNQPQHF	TGTGCCAGCAGTTATTCTGGGGGCAACAATCAGCCCCAGCATTTT
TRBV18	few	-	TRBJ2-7	CASSRGSSSSYEQYF	TGTGCCAGCTCGCGGGGATCATCGAGCTCCTACGAGCAGTACTTC
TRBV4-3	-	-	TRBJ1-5	CASSQDLRGWGSNQPQHF	TGCGCCAGCAGCCAAGATTTGAGGGGATGGGGTAGCAATCAGCCCCAGCATTTT
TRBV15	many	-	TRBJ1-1	CATSRTGTRRTEAFF	TGTGCCACCAGCAGAACCGGGACCCGCCGGACTGAAGCTTTCTTT
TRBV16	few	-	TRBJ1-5	CASSHDRTLSQPQHF	TGTGCCAGCAGCCATGACCGCACCCTCAGCCAGCCCCAGCATTTT
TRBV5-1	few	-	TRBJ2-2	CASSLVKVSTGELFF	TGCGCCAGCAGCTTGGTAAAGGTTAGCACCGGGGAGCTGTTTTTT
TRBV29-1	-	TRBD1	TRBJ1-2	CSVGTGVGGYTF	TGCAGCGTCGGCACAGGGGTCGGTGGCTACACCTTC
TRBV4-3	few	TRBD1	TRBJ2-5	CASSQNSGTGSTETQYF	TGCGCCAGCAGCCAGAACTCCGGGACAGGGAGTACGGAGACCCAGTACTTC
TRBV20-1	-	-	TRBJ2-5	CSALRTEETQYF	TGCAGTGCGTTACGGACAGAAGAGACCCAGTACTTC